This TCR beta chain was recovered during a study of blood T cells in healthy people across ages. Germline loops: CDR1 SNHLY, CDR2 FYNNEI. V was shortened by 4 bases and J by 2 bases, with 15 bases between the two germline ends. CDR3 length: 16 amino acids. It was with a sample-barcoded 5' primer and a J-beta primer mix that a second PCR of roughly 7 to 12 cycles was run. TCRdb reprocessed the 5' RACE reads with MiXCR, giving one entry per CDR3 protein. The table lists roughly 800,000 distinct CDR3 sequences, 55% to 75% of them singletons. This clonotype was seen only once. What was sequenced was blood. This chain joins TRBV2 and TRBJ2-1, with TRBD2 as a possible D gene (6 bases). This receptor was identified in a man under 40 in good health. The CDR3 sequence is CASSVTSPITYNEQFF. The CDR3 DNA reads as TGTGCCAGCAGTGTTACTAGCCCCATAACCTACAATGAGCAGTTCTTC.